This TCR beta chain derives from a study of shared clonotypes between healthy human individuals. CDR3 length: 17 residues. Losses at the gene ends were 8 bases for V and 8 bases for J; bases not matched to a gene: 20. The germline CDR1 and CDR2 sequences are SNHLY and FYNNEI. Data came from immunoSEQ multiplex PCR; TCRdb stores just in-frame clones and leaves some out. This table has tens of thousands of clones, about 64% appearing once. The receptor's source is a man aged 25-45 years in good health. The chain combines TRBV2 with TRBJ1-4; TRBD1 matches at 7 bases. Sequenced: memory CD8+ T cells sorted from blood. Subset specified: CD45RO+ cells pooled with CCR7-negative TemRA cells. The CDR3 coding sequence is TGTGCCAGCGGGGGATCGGGGACAGCCGGCGGCGGCGAAAAACTGTTTTTT. Translated, it gives CASGGSGTAGGGEKLFF.